These 21 T cell receptor beta chains originate from one sample sequenced in a study of T cell changes during pregnancy in multiple sclerosis. Measured with immunoSEQ multiplex PCR; TCRdb has only the in-frame clones, and not every one. Of more than 95,000 clones listed, 85% to 95% are singletons. Specimen: peripheral blood, collected after pregnancy. All receptors come from a female donor with multiple sclerosis, enrolled in a pregnancy study.

V usage is TRBV29-1 and J usage is TRBJ1-2; 7 positions match TRBD1. The CDR3 runs to 11 residues. Germline values: CDR1 SQVTM, CDR2 ANQGSEA. V lost 6 bases to trimming and J lost 10 bases; unmatched junction nucleotides: 8. Here the CDR3 DNA reads TGCAGCGTAGCCGAGGGGGCTCCCTACACCTTC. Its protein is CSVAEGAPYTF.

This sequence joins TRBV18 and TRBJ2-1; D gene unclear. V was clipped by 2 bases and J by 9 bases, with 5 bases between them. Germline CDR1 KGHSH, CDR2 LQKENI. The CDR3 runs to 11 residues. The CDR3: CASSPSVEQFF. CDR3 sequence (DNA): TGTGCCAGCTCACCAAGCGTTGAGCAGTTCTTC.

This chain uses TRBV27 with TRBJ1-5, with D possibly being TRBD1 (6 bases). CDR1 and CDR2 from the germline V gene are MNHEY and SMNVEV (reference sequence). The CDR3 consists of 15 residues. V shed 6 bases and J shed 7 bases, with 19 bases lying between them. The DNA of the CDR3 is TGTGCCAGCAGACGCTCCCGGGGGGCGGGACAGCCCCAGCATTTT. Encoded protein: CASRRSRGAGQPQHF.

This chain links TRBV7-8 with TRBJ2-7, with TRBD2 matching over 12 bases. The CDR3 is 15 amino acids. The V gene end was trimmed by 5 bases and the J gene end by 5 bases; junction bases not matched to a gene: 7. The V gene's germline CDR1 is SGHVS and CDR2 FQNEAQ. The CDR3 sequence: CASSPSGRAIHEQYF. CDR3 DNA sequence: TGTGCCAGCAGCCCTAGCGGGAGGGCCATCCACGAGCAGTACTTC.

J is TRBJ1-1 and V is TRBV4-2; a weak D match, TRBD1 (6 bases). This CDR3 contains 15 residues. V lost 0 bases and J 1 base, leaving 9 bases between the germline ends. Germline V CDR1 and CDR2: LGHNA, YNFKEQ. The CDR3 loop is CASSQDRGRNTEAFF. CDR3 coding DNA: TGTGCCAGCAGCCAAGATAGGGGGAGGAACACTGAAGCTTTCTTT.

The chain uses TRBV19 and TRBJ2-7, with D possibly being TRBD2 (6 bases). The CDR3 consists of 14 residues. V was trimmed by 10 bases and J by 3 bases, leaving 19 bases between them. Germline-derived CDR1 and CDR2 are LNHDA and SQIVND (reference sequence). CDR3 DNA sequence: TGTGCCACAAGCCAGGAGGGTTTAAGCTACGAGCAGTACTTC. Residues: CATSQEGLSYEQYF.

The V call is TRBV4-3, the J call TRBJ2-1, with D unresolved. Per the germline V gene, CDR1 is LGHNA and CDR2 is YSLEER. The length of the CDR3 is 15 residues. V shed 0 bases and J shed 4 bases, with 10 bases lying between them. The CDR3 DNA sequence: TGCGCCAGCAGCCAAGATTATAACGCGTACAATGAGCAGTTCTTC. This gives the protein CASSQDYNAYNEQFF.

The rearrangement joins TRBV4-3 to TRBJ2-2; 7 bases map to TRBD1. V trimming: 0 bases; J trimming: 7 bases; junction bases outside the gene matches: 5. Per the germline V gene, CDR1 is LGHNA and CDR2 is YSLEER. The CDR3 length is 15 residues. The CDR3 is CASSQEEGAGGELFF. The CDR3, as DNA: TGCGCCAGCAGCCAAGAAGAGGGGGCTGGCGGGGAGCTGTTTTTT.

This rearrangement joins TRBV5-4 to TRBJ2-1, with 8 bases aligning to TRBD1. Germline lookup yields CDR1 SGHNT and CDR2 YYREEE (reference sequence). CDR3 size: 16 residues. V shed 4 bases and J 1 base; nucleotides not matched to a gene: 7. CDR3 sequence: CASSTDRVRSYNEQFF. As DNA, the CDR3 is TGTGCCAGCAGCACGGACAGGGTCCGGTCCTACAATGAGCAGTTCTTC.

The genes are TRBV7-7 and TRBJ2-6; a possible D gene is TRBD2 (6 bases). V was shortened by 1 base and J by 2 bases, with 6 bases between the two germline ends. The CDR3 extends over 15 amino acids. Germline lookup yields CDR1 SSHAT and CDR2 FNYEAQ (reference sequence). Written as DNA, the CDR3 is TGTGCCAGCAGCTTAGGGGGGGCTGGGGCCAACGTCCTGACTTTC. This sequence encodes CASSLGGAGANVLTF. The variable domain in full, completed from reference TRBV7-7 and TRBJ2-6, reads GAGVSQSPRYKVTKRGQDVTLRCDPISSHATLYWYQQALGQGPEFLTYFNYEAQPDKSGLPSDRFSAERPEGSISTLTIQRTEQRDSAMYRCASSLGGAGANVLTFGAGSRLTVL.

Of note for this clone: Sequence at one end of the junction differs from germline and may be a read error. The chain uses TRBV19 and TRBJ2-7; 9 bases agree with TRBD2. Germline V gene data show CDR1 as LNHDA and CDR2 as SQIVND (reference sequence). The CDR3 consists of 16 residues. CDR3: CASSIVASGISSEQYF. CDR3 nucleotides: TGTGCCAGTAGTATAGTGGCTAGCGGGATCTCCTCCGAGCAGTACTTC.

The CDR3 region has the DNA TGTGCCAGCAGTGTTATGGTCGGCTCCTACAATGAGCAGTTCTTC. This codes for CASSVMVGSYNEQFF. The chain uses TRBV2 and TRBJ2-1; D is undetermined. Germline V gives CDR1 SNHLY, CDR2 FYNNEI. CDR3 length: 15 residues. Trimming stripped 4 bases from V and 0 bases from J, with 10 bases between.

The chain combines TRBV27 with TRBJ1-1, with TRBD1 identical over 8 bases. After removal of 4 bases from V and 7 bases from J, the junction contained 17 bases not matched to a gene. CDR1 is MNHEY, CDR2 SMNVEV, per germline (reference sequence). This CDR3 region has 17 residues. CDR3 coding DNA: TGTGCCAGCAGTTCCCTACTAACAGGGGGGGTTACTTTTGAAGCTTTCTTT. Its translation is CASSSLLTGGVTFEAFF.

CDR3 DNA: TGTGCCACCCAACAGACAGGGGGCCCGAATGAAAAACTGTTTTTT. Translation: CATQQTGGPNEKLFF. This chain links TRBV6-5 with TRBJ1-4; 10 bases match TRBD1. Trimming cost V 10 bases and J 5 bases; bases outside gene matches: 10. This CDR3 has 15 amino acids. Germline V gives CDR1 MNHEY, CDR2 SVGAGI.

The rearrangement joins TRBV7-3 to TRBJ1-2; 7 bases agree with TRBD1. The trim removed 5 bases at V and 1 base at J, leaving 4 bases unmatched. Looked up from germline, CDR1 is SGHTA and CDR2 is FQGTGA. This CDR3 spans 14 amino acids. In nucleotides, the CDR3 is TGTGCCAGCAGCCGGGACAGTCATAACTATGGCTACACCTTC. This gives the protein CASSRDSHNYGYTF.

The chain couples TRBV28 to TRBJ2-7; a possible D gene is TRBD2 (6 bases). V lost 5 bases and J 1 base, leaving 18 bases between the germline ends. CDR1 is MDHEN and CDR2 is SYDVKM in the germline V gene. This CDR3 comprises 16 residues. CDR3 amino acids: CASSPYRGSGSYEQYF. DNA for the CDR3: TGTGCCAGCAGTCCATACCGGGGGAGCGGTTCCTACGAGCAGTACTTC.

The CDR3 DNA sequence: TGCGCCAGCAGCTTGGCCGGGTCGGGTAAATACCAAGAGACCCAGTACTTC. Translation gives CASSLAGSGKYQETQYF. The chain carries TRBV5-1 and TRBJ2-5, with D hard to call. V lost 0 bases, J lost 0 bases, and 15 bases lay in between. This CDR3 is 17 amino acids long. Germline V gene data show CDR1 as SGHRS and CDR2 as YFSETQ.

This chain uses TRBV6-5 with TRBJ1-1; D may be TRBD1 (6 bases). V dropped 2 bases and J dropped 4 bases, with 11 bases sitting between them. CDR1 MNHEY and CDR2 SVGAGI come from the germline V gene. The CDR3 length is 14 residues. The CDR3 nucleotides are TGTGCCAGCAGTTACCAGGGGATCCCCACTGAAGCTTTCTTT. It codes for CASSYQGIPTEAFF.

V and J are TRBV19 and TRBJ1-2; TRBD1 aligns across 9 bases. Trimming at V came to 9 bases and at J to 6 bases, leaving 5 bases not matched to a gene. The CDR3 is 12 amino acids. Germline CDR1 LNHDA, CDR2 SQIVND (reference sequence). CDR3 sequence (DNA): TGTGCCAGCCGGGACAGGGCGCATGGCTACACCTTC. Its translation: CASRDRAHGYTF.

The chain has TRBV4-1 and TRBJ2-3; TRBD2 matches 10 bases. This CDR3 spans 15 amino acids. The germline V gene has CDR1 MGHRA and CDR2 YSYEKL. With V trimmed by 3 bases and J by 7 bases, 7 bases remained unmatched. CDR3 coding DNA: TGCGCCAGCAGCCATCCGGGACTAGCGCCGCATACGCAGTATTTT. Protein product: CASSHPGLAPHTQYF.

This rearrangement joins TRBV19 to TRBJ2-2, with a weak D call TRBD2 (6 bases). V lost 5 bases to trimming and J lost 6 bases, with 16 bases between them. In germline, CDR1 is LNHDA, CDR2 SQIVND (reference sequence). This CDR3 contains 15 residues. CDR3 residues: CASSGGTIFPGELFF. The DNA for the CDR3 is TGTGCCAGTAGTGGCGGGACCATATTTCCCGGGGAGCTGTTTTTT. Combining the CDR3 with reference TRBV19 and TRBJ2-2 gives the whole variable domain DGGITQSPKYLFRKEGQNVTLSCEQNLNHDAMYWYRQDPGQGLRLIYYSQIVNDFQKGDIAEGYSVSREKKESFPLTVTSAQKNPTAFYLCASSGGTIFPGELFFGEGSRLTVL.